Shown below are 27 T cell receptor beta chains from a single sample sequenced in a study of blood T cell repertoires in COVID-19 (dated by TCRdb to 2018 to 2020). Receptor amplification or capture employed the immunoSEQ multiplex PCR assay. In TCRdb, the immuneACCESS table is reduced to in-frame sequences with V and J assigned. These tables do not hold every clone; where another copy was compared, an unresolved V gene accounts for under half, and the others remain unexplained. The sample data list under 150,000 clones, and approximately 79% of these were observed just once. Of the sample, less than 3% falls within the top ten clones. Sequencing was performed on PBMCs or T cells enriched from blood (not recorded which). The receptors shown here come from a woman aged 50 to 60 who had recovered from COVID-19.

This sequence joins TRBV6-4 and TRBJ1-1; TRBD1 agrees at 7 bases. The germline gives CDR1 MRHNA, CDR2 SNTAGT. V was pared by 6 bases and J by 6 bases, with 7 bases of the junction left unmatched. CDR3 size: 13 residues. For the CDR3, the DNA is TGTGCCAGCAGCCGGGACAGTGGAGCTGAAGCTTTCTTT. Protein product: CASSRDSGAEAFF.

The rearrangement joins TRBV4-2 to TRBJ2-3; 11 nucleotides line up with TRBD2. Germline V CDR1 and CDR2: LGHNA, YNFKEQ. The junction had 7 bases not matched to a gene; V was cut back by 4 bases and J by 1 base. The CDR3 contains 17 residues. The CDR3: CASSPRTSGFGTDTQYF. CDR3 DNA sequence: TGTGCCAGCAGCCCACGGACTAGCGGGTTCGGCACAGATACGCAGTATTTT.

CDR3 DNA sequence: TGCAGGGGAGTAATGAACACTGAAGCTTTCTTT. The encoded protein is CRGVMNTEAFF. The chain uses TRBV20-1 and TRBJ1-1, with D hard to call. Germline values: CDR1 DFQATT, CDR2 SNEGSKA (reference sequence). The CDR3 length is 11 residues.

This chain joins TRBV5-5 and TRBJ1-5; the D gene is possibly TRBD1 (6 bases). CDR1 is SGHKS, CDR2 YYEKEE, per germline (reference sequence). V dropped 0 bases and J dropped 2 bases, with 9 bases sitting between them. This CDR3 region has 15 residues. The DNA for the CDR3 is TGTGCCAGCAGCTTGGTGTCAGGGGGCAATCAGCCCCAGCATTTT. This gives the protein CASSLVSGGNQPQHF. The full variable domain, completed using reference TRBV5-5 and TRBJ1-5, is DAGVTQSPTHLIKTRGQQVTLRCSPISGHKSVSWYQQVLGQGPQFIFQYYEKEERGRGNFPDRFSARQFPNYSSELNVNALLLGDSALYLCASSLVSGGNQPQHFGDGTRLSIL.

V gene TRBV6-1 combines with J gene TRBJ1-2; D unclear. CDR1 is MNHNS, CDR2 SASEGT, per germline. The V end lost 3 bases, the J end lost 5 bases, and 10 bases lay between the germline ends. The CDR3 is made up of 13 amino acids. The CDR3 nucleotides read TGTGCCAGCAGTGAGCCGGGAGGGTATGGCTACACCTTC. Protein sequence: CASSEPGGYGYTF.

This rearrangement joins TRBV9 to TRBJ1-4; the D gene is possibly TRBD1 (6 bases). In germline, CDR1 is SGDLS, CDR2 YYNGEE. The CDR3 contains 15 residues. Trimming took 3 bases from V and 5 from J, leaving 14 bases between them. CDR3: CASSGPGGLNEKLFF. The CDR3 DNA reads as TGTGCCAGCAGCGGACCGGGGGGCTTGAATGAAAAACTGTTTTTT.

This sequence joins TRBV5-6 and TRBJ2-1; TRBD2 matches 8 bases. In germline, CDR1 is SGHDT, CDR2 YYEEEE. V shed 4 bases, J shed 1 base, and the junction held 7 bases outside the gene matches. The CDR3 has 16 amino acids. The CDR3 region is CASSLFSGVSYNEQFF. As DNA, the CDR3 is TGTGCCAGCAGCCTATTTAGCGGGGTGTCCTACAATGAGCAGTTCTTC.

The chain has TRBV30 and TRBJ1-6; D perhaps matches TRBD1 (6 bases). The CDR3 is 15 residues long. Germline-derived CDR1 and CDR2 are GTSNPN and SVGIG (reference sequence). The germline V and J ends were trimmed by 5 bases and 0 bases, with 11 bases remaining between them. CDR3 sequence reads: CAWGTGSSYNSPLHF. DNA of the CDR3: TGTGCCTGGGGTACAGGGAGCTCCTATAATTCACCCCTCCACTTT.

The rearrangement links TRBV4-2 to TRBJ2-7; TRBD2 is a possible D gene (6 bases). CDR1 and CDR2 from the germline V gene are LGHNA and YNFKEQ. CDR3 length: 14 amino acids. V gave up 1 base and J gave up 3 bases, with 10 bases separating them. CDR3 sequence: CASSQAGSVYEQYF. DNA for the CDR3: TGTGCCAGCAGCCAAGCCGGGAGCGTCTACGAGCAGTACTTC.

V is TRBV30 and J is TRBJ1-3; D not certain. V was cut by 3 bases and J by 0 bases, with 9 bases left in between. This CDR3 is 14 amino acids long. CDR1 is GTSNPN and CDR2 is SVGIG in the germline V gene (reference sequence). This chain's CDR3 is CAWRYRSSGNTIYF. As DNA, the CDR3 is TGTGCCTGGAGGTATCGGTCCTCTGGAAACACCATATATTTT.

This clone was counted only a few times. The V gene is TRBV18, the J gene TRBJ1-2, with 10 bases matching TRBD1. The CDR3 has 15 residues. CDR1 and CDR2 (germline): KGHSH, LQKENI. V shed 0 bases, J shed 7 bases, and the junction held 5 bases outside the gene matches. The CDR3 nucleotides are TGTGCCAGCTCACCACCCGGGACAGGGGCGATTGGCTACACCTTC. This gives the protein CASSPPGTGAIGYTF.

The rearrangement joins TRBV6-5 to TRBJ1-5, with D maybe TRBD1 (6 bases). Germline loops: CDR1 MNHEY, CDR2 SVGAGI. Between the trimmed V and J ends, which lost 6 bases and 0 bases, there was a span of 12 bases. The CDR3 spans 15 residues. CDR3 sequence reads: CASRGQSLSNQPQHF. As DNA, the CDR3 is TGTGCCAGCAGAGGACAGTCCCTTAGCAATCAGCCCCAGCATTTT.

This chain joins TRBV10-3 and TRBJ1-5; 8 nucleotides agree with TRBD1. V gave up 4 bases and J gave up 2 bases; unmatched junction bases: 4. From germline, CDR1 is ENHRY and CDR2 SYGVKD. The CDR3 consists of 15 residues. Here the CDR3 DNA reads TGTGCCATCAGTGCAGGACAGGGTGGCAATCAGCCCCAGCATTTT. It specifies CAISAGQGGNQPQHF.

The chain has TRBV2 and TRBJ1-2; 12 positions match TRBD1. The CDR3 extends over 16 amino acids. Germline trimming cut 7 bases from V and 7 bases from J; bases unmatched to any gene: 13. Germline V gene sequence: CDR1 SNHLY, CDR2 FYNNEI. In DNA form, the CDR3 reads TGTGCCAGCACGGCTTCGGGACAGGGGGCGAAGAGTGGCTACACCTTC. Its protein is CASTASGQGAKSGYTF.

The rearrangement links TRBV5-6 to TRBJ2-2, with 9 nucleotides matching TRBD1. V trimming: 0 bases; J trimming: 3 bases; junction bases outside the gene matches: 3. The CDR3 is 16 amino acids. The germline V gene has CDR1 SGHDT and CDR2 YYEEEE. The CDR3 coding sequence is TGTGCCAGCAGCTTGGCCGGGACAGGGTACACCGGGGAGCTGTTTTTT. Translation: CASSLAGTGYTGELFF.

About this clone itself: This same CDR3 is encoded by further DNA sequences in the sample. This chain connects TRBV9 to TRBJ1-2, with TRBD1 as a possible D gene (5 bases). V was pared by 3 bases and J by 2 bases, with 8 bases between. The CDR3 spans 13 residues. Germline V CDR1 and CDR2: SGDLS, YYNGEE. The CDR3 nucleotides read TGTGCCAGCAGCGAGGGGCAGAACTATGGCTACACCTTC. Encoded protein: CASSEGQNYGYTF. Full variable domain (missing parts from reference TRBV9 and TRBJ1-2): DSGVTQTPKHLITATGQRVTLRCSPRSGDLSVYWYQQSLDQGLQFLIQYYNGEERAKGNILERFSAQQFPDLHSELNLSSLELGDSALYFCASSEGQNYGYTFGSGTRLTVV.

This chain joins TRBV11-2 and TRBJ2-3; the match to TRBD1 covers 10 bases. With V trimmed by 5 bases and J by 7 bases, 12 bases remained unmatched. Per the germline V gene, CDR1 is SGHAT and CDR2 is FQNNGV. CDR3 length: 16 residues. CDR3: CASSNPGTGAAHTQYF. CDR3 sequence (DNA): TGTGCCAGCAGCAACCCCGGGACAGGGGCAGCGCATACGCAGTATTTT.

The CDR3 DNA reads TGTGCCAGCAGCCCAGGACAGGGAGGGCTAGGCTACACCTTC. It translates to CASSPGQGGLGYTF. The chain combines TRBV5-4 with TRBJ1-2; 8 bases agree with TRBD1. The CDR3 has 14 amino acids. CDR1 is SGHNT, CDR2 YYREEE, per germline (reference sequence). The J segment lost 8 bases and the V segment lost 4 bases, leaving 10 bases of the junction unmatched.

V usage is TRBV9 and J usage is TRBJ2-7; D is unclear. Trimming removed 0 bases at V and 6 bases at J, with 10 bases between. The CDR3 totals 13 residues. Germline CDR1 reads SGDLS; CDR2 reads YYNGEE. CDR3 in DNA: TGTGCCAGCAGCGTAGGTACTAACGGCGAGCAGTACTTC. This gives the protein CASSVGTNGEQYF.

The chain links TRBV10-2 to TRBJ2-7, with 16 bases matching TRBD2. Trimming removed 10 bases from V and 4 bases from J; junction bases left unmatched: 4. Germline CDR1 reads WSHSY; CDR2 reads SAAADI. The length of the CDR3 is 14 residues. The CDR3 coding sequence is TGCGCCACCGGGACTAGCGGGAGGGCATACGAGCAGTACTTC. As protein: CATGTSGRAYEQYF.

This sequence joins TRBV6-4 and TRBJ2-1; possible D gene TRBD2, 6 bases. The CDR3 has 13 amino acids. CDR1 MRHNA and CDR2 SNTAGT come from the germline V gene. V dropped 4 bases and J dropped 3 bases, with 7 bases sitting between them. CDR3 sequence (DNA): TGTGCCAGCAGTGGGACTATCTACAATGAGCAGTTCTTC. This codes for CASSGTIYNEQFF.

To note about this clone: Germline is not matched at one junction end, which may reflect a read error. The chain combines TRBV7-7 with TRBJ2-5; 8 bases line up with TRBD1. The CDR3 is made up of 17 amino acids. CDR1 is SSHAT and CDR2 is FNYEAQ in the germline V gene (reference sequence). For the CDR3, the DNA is TGTGCTAGCAGCTTAAGAGGCGGACAGGGAGGAGGAGAGACCCAGTACTTC. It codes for CASSLRGGQGGGETQYF.

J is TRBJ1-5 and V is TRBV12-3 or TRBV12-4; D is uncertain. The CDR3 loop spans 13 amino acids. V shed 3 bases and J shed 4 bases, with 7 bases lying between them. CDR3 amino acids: CASSFERNQPQHF. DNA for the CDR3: TGTGCCAGCAGTTTCGAGAGAAATCAGCCCCAGCATTTT.

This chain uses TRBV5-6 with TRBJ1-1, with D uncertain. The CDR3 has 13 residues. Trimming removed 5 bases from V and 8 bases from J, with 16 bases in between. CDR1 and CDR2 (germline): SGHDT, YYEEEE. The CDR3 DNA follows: TGTGCCAGCAGTCTCCGACTCCACCCCGAAGCTTTCTTT. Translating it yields CASSLRLHPEAFF.

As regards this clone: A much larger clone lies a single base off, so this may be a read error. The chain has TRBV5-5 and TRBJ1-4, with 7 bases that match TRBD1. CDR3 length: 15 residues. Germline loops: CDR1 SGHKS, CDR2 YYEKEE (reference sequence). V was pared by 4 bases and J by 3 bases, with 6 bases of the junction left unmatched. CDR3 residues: CASSDTGAPNEKLFF. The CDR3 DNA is TGTGCCAGCAGCGACACAGGGGCACCTAATGAAAAACTGTTTTTT.

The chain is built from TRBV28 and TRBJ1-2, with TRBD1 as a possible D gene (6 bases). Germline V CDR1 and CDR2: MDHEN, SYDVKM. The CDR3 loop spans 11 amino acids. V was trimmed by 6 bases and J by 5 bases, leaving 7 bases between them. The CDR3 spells CASRQGYGYTF. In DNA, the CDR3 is TGTGCCAGCAGACAGGGATATGGCTACACCTTC.

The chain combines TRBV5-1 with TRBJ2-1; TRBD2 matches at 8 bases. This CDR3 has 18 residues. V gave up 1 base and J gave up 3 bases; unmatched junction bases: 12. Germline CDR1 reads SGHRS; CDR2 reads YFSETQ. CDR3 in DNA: TGCGCCAGCAGCTTGAGGAGCGGCGGGGGGCCTCTCTACAATGAGCAGTTCTTC. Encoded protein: CASSLRSGGGPLYNEQFF.